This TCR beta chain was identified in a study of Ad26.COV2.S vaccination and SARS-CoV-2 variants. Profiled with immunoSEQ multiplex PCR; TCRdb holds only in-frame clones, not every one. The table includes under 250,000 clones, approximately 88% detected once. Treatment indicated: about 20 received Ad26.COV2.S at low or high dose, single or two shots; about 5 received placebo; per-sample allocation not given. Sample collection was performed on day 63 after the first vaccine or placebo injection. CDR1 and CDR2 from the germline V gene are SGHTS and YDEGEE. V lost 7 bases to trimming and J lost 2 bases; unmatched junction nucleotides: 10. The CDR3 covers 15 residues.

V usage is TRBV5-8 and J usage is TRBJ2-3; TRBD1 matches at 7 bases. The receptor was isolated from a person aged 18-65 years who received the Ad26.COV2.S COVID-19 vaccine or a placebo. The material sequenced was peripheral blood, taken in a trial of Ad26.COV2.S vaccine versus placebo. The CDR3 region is CASAYGTVLTDTQYF. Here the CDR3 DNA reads TGTGCCAGCGCGTACGGGACAGTCCTCACAGATACGCAGTATTTT.